The 10 T cell receptor beta chains in this list originate from one sample, sequenced in a study of shared clonotypes between healthy human individuals. Here immunoSEQ multiplex PCR was the method, and the copy in TCRdb shows in-frame clones only, minus some. This table has more than 2,000,000 clones, about 92% appearing once. The sample comprised naive CD4+ T cells sorted from blood. Described subset: CD45RA+ positively selected. These receptors came from a man aged 18 to 30 in good health.

The rearrangement links TRBV7-2 to TRBJ2-5; D perhaps matches TRBD2 (6 bases). Trimming left V 7 bases short and J 4 bases short, with 16 bases between. The CDR3 totals 14 residues. Germline CDR1 reads SGHTA; CDR2 reads FQGNSA. CDR3 residues: CASKTSWGVETQYF. CDR3 sequence (DNA): TGTGCCAGCAAGACTTCCTGGGGGGTAGAGACCCAGTACTTC. Full variable domain (outside the CDR3, taken from reference TRBV7-2 and TRBJ2-5): GAGVSQSPSNKVTEKGKDVELRCDPISGHTALYWYRQSLGQGLEFLIYFQGNSAPDKSGLPSDRFSAERTGGSVSTLTIQRTQQEDSAVYLCASKTSWGVETQYFGPGTRLLVL.

This rearrangement joins TRBV19 to TRBJ2-7; 8 bases map to TRBD1. With V trimmed by 6 bases and J by 7 bases, 14 bases remained unmatched. Per the germline V gene, CDR1 is LNHDA and CDR2 is SQIVND (reference sequence). The CDR3 covers 15 residues. The CDR3 sequence: CASSRQGPTEGEQYF. In nucleotides, the CDR3 is TGTGCCAGTAGCCGACAGGGGCCAACCGAGGGGGAGCAGTACTTC.

The V call is TRBV7-3, the J call TRBJ2-3, with 10 bases identical to TRBD2. Germline V gene lookup returns CDR1 SGHTA and CDR2 FQGTGA. Trimming took 4 bases from V and 2 from J; bases not matched to a gene: 6. The CDR3 is 16 residues long. CDR3 in DNA: TGTGCCAGCAGCTCGGGTAGCGGGGGGTCCACAGATACGCAGTATTTT. Protein: CASSSGSGGSTDTQYF.

This chain joins TRBV13 and TRBJ2-3, with D uncertain. Germline lookup yields CDR1 PRHDT and CDR2 FYEKMQ (reference sequence). The CDR3 consists of 14 residues. The V gene lost 7 bases and the J gene lost 2 bases, with 13 bases spanning the gap. CDR3 loop: CASTGLTDTDTQYF. The CDR3 nucleotides read TGTGCCAGCACCGGGCTCACTGACACAGATACGCAGTATTTT.

J is TRBJ2-7 and V is TRBV6-5; 13 nucleotides agree with TRBD2. Germline V gene lookup returns CDR1 MNHEY and CDR2 SVGAGI. CDR3 length: 16 residues. V shed 0 bases and J 4 bases; nucleotides not matched to a gene: 3. CDR3: CASSYSGLAGEYEQYF. DNA for the CDR3: TGTGCCAGCAGTTACTCTGGACTAGCGGGGGAGTACGAGCAGTACTTC.

This rearrangement joins TRBV29-1 to TRBJ1-2; 7 positions agree with TRBD1. Germline V gene sequence: CDR1 SQVTM, CDR2 ANQGSEA. This CDR3 is built from 15 residues. V dropped 5 bases and J dropped 0; count of bases not matched to a gene: 9. The CDR3 bases are TGCAGCGTTTGGGGGGACAGAGACTCTAACTATGGCTACACCTTC. This codes for CSVWGDRDSNYGYTF.

The sample holds one count of this clone. The rearrangement uses TRBV19 and TRBJ1-3; TRBD1 aligns across 8 bases. This CDR3 is built from 17 residues. Germline assignment: CDR1 LNHDA and CDR2 SQIVND (reference sequence). J gave up 2 bases and V 4 bases, and 10 bases lay outside the gene matches. As DNA, the CDR3 is TGTGCCAGTAGTAACCAGGGGGCCCACTTGGCTGGAAACACCATATATTTT. Protein: CASSNQGAHLAGNTIYF.

J is TRBJ1-1 and V is TRBV10-3; the D gene is possibly TRBD1 (5 bases). The germline V and J ends were trimmed by 6 bases and 5 bases, with 13 bases remaining between them. Germline CDR1 ENHRY, CDR2 SYGVKD. This CDR3 region has 13 residues. The CDR3 bases are TGTGCCATCAGGGGGGTCGGGGAAACTGAAGCTTTCTTT. It translates to CAIRGVGETEAFF.

The chain employs TRBV7-9 and TRBJ2-5; TRBD2 matches at 7 bases. V dropped 6 bases and J dropped 5; count of bases not matched to a gene: 9. The V gene's germline CDR1 is SEHNR and CDR2 FQNEAQ (reference sequence). The CDR3 runs to 14 residues. The CDR3 region has the DNA TGTGCCAGCAGGCCTACCGGGACTACGGAGACCCAGTACTTC. This sequence encodes CASRPTGTTETQYF.

This chain uses TRBV27 with TRBJ2-1; D possibly corresponds to TRBD2 (5 bases). Germline V gene lookup returns CDR1 MNHEY and CDR2 SMNVEV (reference sequence). The CDR3 runs 12 residues. V lost 2 bases and J lost 7, with 6 bases in between. The CDR3 loop is CASSLEGNEQFF. The CDR3 DNA follows: TGTGCCAGCAGTTTAGAGGGTAATGAGCAGTTCTTC.